These T cell receptor beta chains were read from a single sample in a study of vaccination effects on CD4 cells after COVID-19. These receptors have no identified antigens. Clones were sequenced by immunoSEQ multiplex PCR, and TCRdb holds only the in-frame ones, with some missing. The table includes about 50,000 clones, 65% to 75% detected once. Sample: CD4+ T cells from PBMCs cultured without peptide, taken after COVID-19 vaccination. The origin of the receptors is a human donor who had a prior SARS-CoV-2 infection. The CDR3 runs from the conserved cysteine through the conserved F or W. The order of the fields is V gene, J gene, clone size, D gene, CDR3 DNA, CDR3 protein. D genes are given only for firm matches. Clone size is not always given. Where it is, it says once, few, many or a class for expanded clones.

TRBV30	TRBJ1-2	few	NA	TGTGCCTGGAGCCTCGGGTGGGCCTATGGCTACACCTTC	CAWSLGWAYGYTF
TRBV10-3	TRBJ2-1	NA	TRBD2	TGTGCCTCGAAGTGGCTAGCGGACCACAATGAGCAGTTCTTC	CASKWLADHNEQFF
TRBV6-5	TRBJ2-7	NA	NA	TGTGCCAGCAGTTACTCGTCAGGGGACCTCTACGAGCAGTACTTC	CASSYSSGDLYEQYF
TRBV7-8	TRBJ2-7	NA	NA	TGTGCCAGCAGCCCAAACACGTTAGATTTCTGGGGCGAGCAGTACTTC	CASSPNTLDFWGEQYF
TRBV28	TRBJ2-1	few	NA	TGTGCCAGCAGGGCCTCAGGGAGGAACCCCTACAATGAGCAGTTCTTC	CASRASGRNPYNEQFF
TRBV2	TRBJ2-2	NA	NA	TGTGCCAGCACAGAACTAGATCCAAGGAATGGGGAGCTGTTTTTT	CASTELDPRNGELFF
TRBV5-1	TRBJ1-2	once	TRBD1	TGCGCCAGCAGCCTCGAGGGACAGGGGGCCGGTGGCTACACCTTC	CASSLEGQGAGGYTF
TRBV2	TRBJ1-6	NA	NA	TGTGCCAGCAGTGTGGGGGGCGCAGGCTCACCCCTCCACTTT	CASSVGGAGSPLHF
TRBV7-2	TRBJ2-7	NA	NA	TGTGCCAGCAGCTTCCGCCCCTCAGCGGGCCGCTTGGAACAGTACTTC	CASSFRPSAGRLEQYF
TRBV2	TRBJ1-6	NA	TRBD1	TGTGCCAGCGGCATCGGGACAGATTACGAATTTTCACCCCTCCACTTT	CASGIGTDYEFSPLHF
TRBV28	TRBJ2-2	NA	TRBD2	TGTGCCAGCGGCGGGGGTCTCGGGAAGAACACCGGGGAGCTGTTTTTT	CASGGGLGKNTGELFF
TRBV4-1	TRBJ2-5	once	TRBD2	TGCGCCAGCAGCCAAGGATTAGCGGGGTCCCAAGAGACCCAGTACTTC	CASSQGLAGSQETQYF
TRBV19	TRBJ2-1	few	TRBD2	TGTGCCAGTAGTAAGGGCGGGAGGTATAATGAGCAGTTCTTC	CASSKGGRYNEQFF
TRBV6-5	TRBJ2-1	NA	TRBD1	TGTGCCAGCAGGCGAACAGGGGGCTCCTACAATGAGCAGTTCTTC	CASRRTGGSYNEQFF
TRBV12-3/TRBV12-4	TRBJ1-1	NA	NA	TGTGCCAGCAGTTTAAACGGGAACACTGAAGCTTTCTTT	CASSLNGNTEAFF
TRBV2	TRBJ2-5	NA	NA	TGTGCCAGCAGTGAGGTCGACCATAACGAGACCCAGTACTTC	CASSEVDHNETQYF
TRBV6-1	TRBJ2-7	NA	NA	TGTGCCAGCAGTGAAGCGCTAAACGAGCAGTACTTC	CASSEALNEQYF
TRBV29-1	TRBJ2-3	NA	TRBD1	TGCAGCGGGACAGGGGGCGCAGATACGCAGTATTTT	CSGTGGADTQYF
TRBV4-3	TRBJ2-5	NA	NA	TGCGCCAGCAGCCAAGATATGAGCTGGAGATTTCAAGAGACCCAGTACTTC	CASSQDMSWRFQETQYF
TRBV6-6	TRBJ1-5	NA	NA	TGTGCCAGCAGTTACAATCGGGATCAGCCCCAGCATTTT	CASSYNRDQPQHF
TRBV11-2	TRBJ2-3	NA	TRBD2	TGTGCCAGCAGCTTGGGACTAGCGATAGATACGCAGTATTTT	CASSLGLAIDTQYF
TRBV5-6	TRBJ1-6	once	NA	TGTGCCAGCAAACCTGCGAGCTCCTATAATTCACCCCTCCACTTT	CASKPASSYNSPLHF
TRBV2	TRBJ1-2	NA	NA	TGTGCCAGCAGTGAAGTGTGGACGGATGGCTACACCTTC	CASSEVWTDGYTF
TRBV11-2	TRBJ2-3	few	NA	TGTGCCAGCAGCCCGGGTTGGGATACGCAGTATTTT	CASSPGWDTQYF
TRBV11-1	TRBJ1-1	NA	TRBD1	TGTGCCAGCAGCAGGAAGACAGGGGGCACTGAAGCTTTCTTT	CASSRKTGGTEAFF
TRBV4-3	TRBJ2-5	NA	NA	TGCGCCAGCAGCCAAGATATTCCAACCTGGAGGAGGGAAGAGACCCAGTACTTC	CASSQDIPTWRREETQYF
TRBV5-1	TRBJ2-1	NA	NA	TGCGCCAGCAGCCCCCTAGGTCTTTCGGAGCAGTTCTTC	CASSPLGLSEQFF
TRBV4-3	TRBJ1-6	NA	NA	TGCGCCAGCAGCCAAGTTCTCCAGGGGTGGATCAGTAATTCACCCCTCCACTTT	CASSQVLQGWISNSPLHF
TRBV5-1	TRBJ1-2	NA	TRBD1	TGCGCCAGCAGCTCCTCCGGGACAGGCATCCCCCGGACTTATGGCTACACCTTC	CASSSSGTGIPRTYGYTF
TRBV27	TRBJ2-2	NA	NA	TGTGCCAGCAGTTATCTGGGCACCGGGGAGCTGTTTTTT	CASSYLGTGELFF